The entry below gives a single T cell receptor beta chain sequence along with its context. Clones were sequenced by immunoSEQ multiplex PCR, and TCRdb holds only the in-frame ones, with some missing. Here the sample spans around 85,000 clones, approximately 91% being singletons. Germline CDR1 LNHDA, CDR2 SQIVND (reference sequence). The CDR3 has 13 amino acids. The V gene end was trimmed by 9 bases and the J gene end by 1 base; junction bases not matched to a gene: 5. This sample stems from a study of control samples from healthy donors and cancer patients. The source is an older woman in good health. Source material: blood. This chain links TRBV19 with TRBJ1-1; 7 bases align to TRBD1. The DNA of the CDR3 is TGTGCCAGCGTCCACAGGGGGAACACTGAAGCTTTCTTT. Residues: CASVHRGNTEAFF. Full variable domain (remainder filled in from reference TRBV19 and TRBJ1-1): DGGITQSPKYLFRKEGQNVTLSCEQNLNHDAMYWYRQDPGQGLRLIYYSQIVNDFQKGDIAEGYSVSREKKESFPLTVTSAQKNPTAFYLCASVHRGNTEAFFGQGTRLTVV.